The present T cell receptor beta chain was sequenced within a study of T-cell memory formation after mild COVID-19. Study details: In these data, TCR clusters were largely donor specific. Study outcomes and limitations: CD4/CD8 balance characterized clones contracting day 15 to 85, and CD4+ skew characterized later expanders. Pre-infection memory showed some responding clones, and this suggested that cross-reactive memory joined.

The germline CDR1 and CDR2 sequences are LNHNV and YYDKDF (reference sequence). The CDR3 extends over 13 amino acids. With 8 bases clipped from V and 0 bases from J, the junction kept 3 bases outside the gene matches. The TCR alpha and TCR beta cDNA libraries, bearing sample barcodes and UMIs, were generated by 5'RACE using constant-segment primers. TCRdb re-derived calls from the 5' RACE reads in MiXCR, one entry per CDR3 protein. Counted here are 400,000 to 450,000 distinct CDR3 sequences, about a sixth occurring once; the ten biggest clones make up about 22%. With regard to this clonotype: What it binds is unknown.

The V and J genes are TRBV15 and TRBJ2-5, with 7 nucleotides matching TRBD1. This clonotype was sampled from a man aged 18-30 years who had mild COVID-19 (a few samples of this study predate the infection). Cell type and time point are not known. Sequencing was carried out using PBMCs or a T cell subset sorted from them (not recorded which). The CDR3 is CATGGQNQETQYF. In DNA, the CDR3 is TGTGCCACCGGGGGACAGAACCAAGAGACCCAGTACTTC.